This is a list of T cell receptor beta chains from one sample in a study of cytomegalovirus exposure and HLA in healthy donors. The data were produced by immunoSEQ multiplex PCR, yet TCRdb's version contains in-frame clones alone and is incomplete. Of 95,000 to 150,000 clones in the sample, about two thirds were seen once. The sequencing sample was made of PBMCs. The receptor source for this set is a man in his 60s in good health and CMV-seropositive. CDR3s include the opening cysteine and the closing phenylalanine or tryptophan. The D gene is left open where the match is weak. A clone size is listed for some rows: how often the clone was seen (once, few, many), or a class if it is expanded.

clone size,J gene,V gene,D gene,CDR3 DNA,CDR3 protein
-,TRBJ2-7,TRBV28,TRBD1,TGTGCCAGCACCTCCTTAACCAGGACAGGGTTTGGCGAGCAGTACTTC,CASTSLTRTGFGEQYF
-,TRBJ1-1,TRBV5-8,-,TGTGCCAGCAGCTTGACTATGAACACTGAAGCTTTCTTT,CASSLTMNTEAFF
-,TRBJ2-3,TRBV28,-,TGTGCCAGCAGTTTACGGGGAGGCACAGATACGCAGTATTTT,CASSLRGGTDTQYF
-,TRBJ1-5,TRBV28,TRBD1,TGTGCCAGCAGTTCAGGGGGCTGGCGCAATCAGCCCCAGCATTTT,CASSSGGWRNQPQHF
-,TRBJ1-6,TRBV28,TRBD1,TGTGCCAGCAGTACCCGGACAGGGGGAGACCCACCCCTCCACTTT,CASSTRTGGDPPLHF
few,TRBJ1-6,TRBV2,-,TGTGCCAGCACGGAGGAGCGTAATTCACCCCTCCACTTT,CASTEERNSPLHF
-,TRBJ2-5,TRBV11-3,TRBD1,TGTGCCAGCAGCATAGGACAGGGTTTCGTGGAGACCCAGTACTTC,CASSIGQGFVETQYF
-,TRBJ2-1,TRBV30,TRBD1,TGTGCCTGGAGTGGTCTGGGGACAGGCAATGAGCAGTTCTTC,CAWSGLGTGNEQFF
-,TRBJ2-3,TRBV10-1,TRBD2,TGCGCCAGCAGTGAGGCGGGGGGGCAGGATACGCAGTATTTT,CASSEAGGQDTQYF
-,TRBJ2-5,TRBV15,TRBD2,TGTGCCGCCGGAGAGACTAGCGTGGGTGAGACCCAGTACTTC,CAAGETSVGETQYF
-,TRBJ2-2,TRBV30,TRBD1,TGTGCCTGGAGTGCTTACGGGACAGGGGGGTTCGGGGAGCTGTTTTTT,CAWSAYGTGGFGELFF
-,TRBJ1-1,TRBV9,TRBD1,TGTGCCAGCAGCTCCCGGGACAGCTACACTGAAGCTTTCTTT,CASSSRDSYTEAFF
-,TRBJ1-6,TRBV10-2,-,TGCGCCAGCAACCCGAGCTCCTATAATTCACCCCTCCACTTT,CASNPSSYNSPLHF
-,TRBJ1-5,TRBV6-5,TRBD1,TGTGCCAGCAGTTACACAGGGGACAATCAGCCCCAGCATTTT,CASSYTGDNQPQHF
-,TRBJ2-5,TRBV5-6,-,TGTGCCAGCAGCTCGTTCGGACAGATAAAAGAGACCCAGTACTTC,CASSSFGQIKETQYF
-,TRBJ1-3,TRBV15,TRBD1,TGTGCCACCGTTGTGGACAGGGGATCTGGAAACACCATATATTTT,CATVVDRGSGNTIYF
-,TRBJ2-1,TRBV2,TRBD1,TGTGCCAGCAGTGAAGCGGGGGGGGACAGGGACAGCGCTGAGCAGTTCTTC,CASSEAGGDRDSAEQFF
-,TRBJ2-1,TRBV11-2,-,TGTGCCAGCAGCCGACGAGCGGATAACAATGAGCAGTTCTTC,CASSRRADNNEQFF
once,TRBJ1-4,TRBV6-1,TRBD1,TGTGCCAGCAGTGAAAGTTGGACAGGGTACGAAAAACTGTTTTTT,CASSESWTGYEKLFF
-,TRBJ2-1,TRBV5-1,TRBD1,TGCGCCAGCAGCTTGGCGACAGGGGGCTTCCATGAGCAGTTCTTC,CASSLATGGFHEQFF
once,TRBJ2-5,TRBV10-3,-,TGTGCCATCAGTGGGACGGGGGAGACCCAGTACTTC,CAISGTGETQYF
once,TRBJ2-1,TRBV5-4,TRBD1,TGTGCCAGCAGCTTAGACAGGGGCGGTGAGCAGTTCTTC,CASSLDRGGEQFF
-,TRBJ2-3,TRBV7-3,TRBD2,TGTGCCAGCAGCTTAAGGGAGGGGGATACGCAGTATTTT,CASSLREGDTQYF
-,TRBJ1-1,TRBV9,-,TGTGCCAGCAGCGTAGATGCGGGGCCCGTTGAAGCTTTCTTT,CASSVDAGPVEAFF
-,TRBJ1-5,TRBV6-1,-,TGTGCCAGCAGTGCCAGGGTAATAAGCAATCAGCCCCAGCATTTT,CASSARVISNQPQHF
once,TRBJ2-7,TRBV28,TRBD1,TGTGCCAGCAGCCAAGGACAGGGTTCAAGGGAGCAGTACTTC,CASSQGQGSREQYF
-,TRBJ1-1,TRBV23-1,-,TGCGCCAGCGGCACTGGAGGTGAAGCTTTCTTT,CASGTGGEAFF
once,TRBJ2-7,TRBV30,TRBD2,TGTGCCTGGAGTGTACGGTTGGCCGGCGGGGGGGCCTGGTCCGCTCTCGAGCAGTACTTC,CAWSVRLAGGGAWSALEQYF
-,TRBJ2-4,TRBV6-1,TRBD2,TGTGCCAGCAGTGACGCTAGCGGGGGCGGAGGAAACATTCAGTACTTC,CASSDASGGGGNIQYF
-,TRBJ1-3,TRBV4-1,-,TGCGCCAGCAGCCAAGGGGCGGGGTTAGCTCTCTCTGGAAACACCATATATTTT,CASSQGAGLALSGNTIYF
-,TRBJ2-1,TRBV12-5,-,TGTGCTAGTGGTTTGCCCACAGGGATAAGGGGCAATGAGCAGTTCTTC,CASGLPTGIRGNEQFF
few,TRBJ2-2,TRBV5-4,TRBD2,TGTGCCAGCAGCCATCTAGCGGGGGGAGGCACCGGGGAGCTGTTTTTT,CASSHLAGGGTGELFF
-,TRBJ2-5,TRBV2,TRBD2,TGTGCCAGCATGGGGACTAGCGGGGGGTCATTCCACGAGACCCAGTACTTC,CASMGTSGGSFHETQYF
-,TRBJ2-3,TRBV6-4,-,TGTGCCAGCAGTGACGGCCCCACAGATACGCAGTATTTT,CASSDGPTDTQYF
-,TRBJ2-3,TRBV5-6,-,TGTGCCAGCAGCTTGGTAGTATCGGAGGCAGATACGCAGTATTTT,CASSLVVSEADTQYF
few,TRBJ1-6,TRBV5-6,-,TGTGCCAGCAGCTGGAGGACAGCTCTGAATTCACCCCTCCACTTT,CASSWRTALNSPLHF
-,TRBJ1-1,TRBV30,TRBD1,TGTGCCTGGAGCCGACAGGGGGCCGAAGCTTTCTTT,CAWSRQGAEAFF
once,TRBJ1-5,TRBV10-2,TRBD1,TGCGCCAGCAGAGACGGGACAGCCCTCGGGCCCCAGCATTTT,CASRDGTALGPQHF
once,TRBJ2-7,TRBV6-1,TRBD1,TGTGCCAGCGAACCGGGACAGGGGCGTTCCTACGAGCAGTACTTC,CASEPGQGRSYEQYF
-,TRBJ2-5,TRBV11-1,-,TGTGCCAGCAGCTTAGACGGGGTCGAGACCCAGTACTTC,CASSLDGVETQYF
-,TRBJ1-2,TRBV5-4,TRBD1,TGTGCCAGCAGCTCAAGAGACAGGGCTTATGGCTACACCTTC,CASSSRDRAYGYTF
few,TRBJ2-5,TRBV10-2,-,TGCGCCAGCAGTGAGTCAGCAGAGACCCAGTACTTC,CASSESAETQYF
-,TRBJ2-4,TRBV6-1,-,TGTGCCAGCACCGACCCGGCACTGACGGCGGACATTCAGTACTTC,CASTDPALTADIQYF
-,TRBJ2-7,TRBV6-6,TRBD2,TGTGCCAGCAGTTCCGGGACTAGCGGTACCTACGAGCAGTACTTC,CASSSGTSGTYEQYF
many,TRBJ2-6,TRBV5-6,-,TGTGCCAGCAGCTTGGGGCAGGGGCTCATCGGGGCCAACGTCCTGACTTTC,CASSLGQGLIGANVLTF
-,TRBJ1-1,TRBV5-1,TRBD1,TGCGCCAGCAGGTACGGGACAGGGGGAGTGTACACTGAAGCTTTCTTT,CASRYGTGGVYTEAFF
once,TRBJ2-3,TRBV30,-,TGTGCCTGGCAAACCGGAACAGGTACAGATACGCAGTATTTT,CAWQTGTGTDTQYF
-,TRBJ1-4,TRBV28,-,TGTGCCAGCAGGTCAGATGAAAAACTGTTTTTT,CASRSDEKLFF
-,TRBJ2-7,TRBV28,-,TGTGCCAGCAGTTCCGGGGCCTACGAGCAGTACTTC,CASSSGAYEQYF
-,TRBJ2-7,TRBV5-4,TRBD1,TGTGCCAGCAGTCCGGGACAGGGGGATCGCGAGCAGTACTTC,CASSPGQGDREQYF
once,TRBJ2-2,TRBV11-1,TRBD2,TGTGCCAGCAGCGTGAGGGAGGGCGGGGAGCTGTTTTTT,CASSVREGGELFF
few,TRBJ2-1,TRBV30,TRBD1,TGTGCCTGGAGATCCCTAACAAGGCAGGGGGCCTACAATGAGCAGTTCTTC,CAWRSLTRQGAYNEQFF
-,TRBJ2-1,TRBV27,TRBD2,TGTGCCAGCAGTTTACTCAACCGGACTAGCGGGGGGGCATACAGCTCCTACAATGAGCAGTTCTTC,CASSLLNRTSGGAYSSYNEQFF
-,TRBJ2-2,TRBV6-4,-,TGTGCCCTTCCGGTTCCCGGGGAGCTGTTTTTT,CALPVPGELFF
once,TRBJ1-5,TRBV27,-,TGTGCCAGCGGGCGCAATCAGCCCCAGCATTTT,CASGRNQPQHF
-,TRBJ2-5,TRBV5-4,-,TGTGCCAGCAGCTCTCCGGAGACTAGGGGCCAGTACTTC,CASSSPETRGQYF
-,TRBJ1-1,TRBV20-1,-,TGCAGTGACGCGACGGGCACTGAAGCTTTCTTT,CSDATGTEAFF
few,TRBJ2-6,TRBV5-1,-,TGCGCCAGCAGCCCGGACACTGGGGCCAACGTCCTGACTTTC,CASSPDTGANVLTF
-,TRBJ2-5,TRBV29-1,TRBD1,TGCAGCTGGAGGGGGACAGGGCACGAGACCCAGTACTTC,CSWRGTGHETQYF
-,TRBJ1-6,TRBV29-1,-,TGCAGCGCTAGGACTGGCCGGAATAATTCACCCCTCCACTTT,CSARTGRNNSPLHF